These 27 T cell receptor beta chains came from one sample sequenced in a study of T cell responses to AZD1222 COVID-19 vaccine. Clones were read by immunoSEQ multiplex PCR, and TCRdb kept only the in-frame ones, dropping some. The repertoire holds roughly 150,000 clones, with about 91% as singletons. This specimen was peripheral blood, taken 28 days after the second AZD1222 dose. These receptors were obtained from an adult who received the AZD1222 COVID-19 vaccine.

The V and J genes are TRBV5-8 and TRBJ2-1; 7 nucleotides match TRBD1. The CDR3 sequence is 15 residues long. Germline V CDR1 and CDR2: SGHTS, YDEGEE. Losses at the gene ends were 0 bases for V and 3 bases for J; bases not matched to a gene: 3. This chain's CDR3 is CASSLEPGGYNEQFF. As DNA, the CDR3 is TGTGCCAGCAGCTTGGAACCAGGGGGCTACAATGAGCAGTTCTTC.

The chain couples TRBV4-2 to TRBJ1-6; 7 bases map to TRBD1. V was pared by 1 base and J by 5 bases, with 8 bases of the junction left unmatched. The CDR3 has 17 residues. Germline V gives CDR1 LGHNA, CDR2 YNFKEQ. The CDR3 loop is CASSQVNFRGDNSPLHF. In DNA form, the CDR3 reads TGTGCCAGCAGCCAAGTCAACTTCAGGGGGGATAATTCACCCCTCCACTTT.

The V gene is TRBV24-1, the J gene TRBJ2-1, with D perhaps given as TRBD1 or TRBD2 (5 bases each). V lost 7 bases to trimming and J lost 3 bases, with 12 bases between them. The V gene's germline CDR1 is KGHDR and CDR2 SFDVKD. This CDR3 contains 14 residues. The CDR3 DNA is TGTGCCACCAGCGACGGGACCTACTACAATGAGCAGTTCTTC. It encodes CATSDGTYYNEQFF.

This chain connects TRBV7-8 to TRBJ1-2; D remains unclear. The germline gives CDR1 SGHVS, CDR2 FQNEAQ. The V gene lost 4 bases and the J gene lost 0 bases, with 9 bases spanning the gap. This CDR3 is built from 14 residues. CDR3 amino acids: CASSSVDPNYGYTF. For the CDR3, the DNA is TGTGCCAGCAGCTCCGTTGACCCTAACTATGGCTACACCTTC.

The V call is TRBV3-1 (or the pseudogene TRBV3-2), the J call TRBJ1-5; 8 positions agree with TRBD1. The CDR3 runs 16 residues. Germline CDR1 LGHDT, CDR2 YNNKEL (reference sequence). Trimming at V came to 1 base and at J to 1 base, leaving 3 bases not matched to a gene. CDR3 in amino acids: CASSQGGDRSNQPQHF. DNA for the CDR3: TGTGCCAGCAGCCAAGGGGGGGACAGGAGCAATCAGCCCCAGCATTTT.

The CDR3 sequence: CSVVPATSGTYEQYF. CDR3 nucleotides: TGCAGCGTTGTCCCTGCGACTAGCGGGACCTACGAGCAGTACTTC. The chain joins TRBV29-1 to TRBJ2-7; 11 bases agree with TRBD2. Germline V gene data show CDR1 as SQVTM and CDR2 as ANQGSEA. This CDR3 has 15 residues. Unmatched junction bases numbered 7, after V lost 4 bases and J lost 2 bases.

The chain carries TRBV6-5 and TRBJ2-2; 8 bases fit TRBD2. The ends lost 5 bases at V and 1 base at J; junction bases unmatched: 0. This CDR3 has 14 residues. Germline CDR1 is MNHEY and CDR2 is SVGAGI. CDR3 bases: TGTGCCAGCAGTACTAGCGGGAACACCGGGGAGCTGTTTTTT. This encodes CASSTSGNTGELFF.

This rearrangement joins TRBV7-8 to TRBJ2-3; 12 positions agree with TRBD2. The V gene end was trimmed by 4 bases and the J gene end by 4 bases; junction bases not matched to a gene: 3. Germline V lookup: CDR1 SGHVS, CDR2 FQNEAQ. This CDR3 has 15 residues. The CDR3 protein is CASSSSGRAPDTQYF. In DNA form, the CDR3 reads TGTGCCAGCAGCTCTAGCGGGAGGGCCCCAGATACGCAGTATTTT.

This clone has just a few counts. The chain uses TRBV29-1 and TRBJ1-1; possible D gene TRBD1, 5 bases. In germline, CDR1 is SQVTM, CDR2 ANQGSEA. The CDR3 contains 13 residues. The ends were cut back, 6 bases at V and 4 bases at J, with 15 bases in the middle. CDR3 in DNA: TGCAGCGTATCCAGGGCGGAGGGCACTGAAGCTTTCTTT. This translates into CSVSRAEGTEAFF. The entire variable domain, with the rest obtained from reference TRBV29-1 and TRBJ1-1, is as follows: SAVISQKPSRDICQRGTSLTIQCQVDSQVTMMFWYRQQPGQSLTLIATANQGSEATYESGFVIDKFPISRPNLTFSTLTVSNMSPEDSSIYLCSVSRAEGTEAFFGQGTRLTVV.

This clone was recorded once. The chain uses TRBV18 and TRBJ1-2; no firm D call. Trimming stripped 6 bases from V and 1 base from J, with 15 bases between. Germline CDR1 reads KGHSH; CDR2 reads LQKENI. This CDR3 has 15 amino acids. The CDR3 protein is CASSPAGEINYGYTF. The CDR3 DNA reads as TGTGCCAGCTCCCCAGCCGGGGAGATTAACTATGGCTACACCTTC.

The gene calls are TRBV19 and TRBJ1-2, with D possibly matching TRBD1 (5 bases). This CDR3 spans 14 amino acids. Germline values: CDR1 LNHDA, CDR2 SQIVND (reference sequence). V dropped 7 bases and J dropped 3 bases, with 15 bases sitting between them. For the CDR3, the DNA is TGTGCCAGTAATCCAGGGCTGTTCGACTATGGCTACACCTTC. Its translation: CASNPGLFDYGYTF.

CDR3 sequence reads: CSVPTGGASYGYTF. The CDR3 nucleotides read TGCAGCGTTCCAACAGGGGGCGCAAGCTATGGCTACACCTTC. The rearrangement uses TRBV29-1 and TRBJ1-2; 9 positions match TRBD1. Trimming cost V 5 bases and J 4 bases; bases outside gene matches: 8. CDR3 size: 14 residues. Germline V gene data show CDR1 as SQVTM and CDR2 as ANQGSEA.

The chain recombines TRBV19 with TRBJ1-5; D is ambiguous. This CDR3 has 14 residues. Trimming shortened V by 3 bases and J by 2 bases, and 8 bases separated the two germline ends. Germline-derived CDR1 and CDR2 are LNHDA and SQIVND (reference sequence). The CDR3 DNA follows: TGTGCCAGTAGTATTATGCTGGGCAATCAGCCCCAGCATTTT. Translation gives CASSIMLGNQPQHF.

The chain carries TRBV7-3 and TRBJ2-5, with 7 bases matching TRBD1. CDR3 size: 17 residues. Germline lookup yields CDR1 SGHTA and CDR2 FQGTGA. J lost 4 bases, V lost 5 bases, and 16 bases had no gene match. The CDR3 coding sequence is TGTGCCAGCAGCATGGGACAGCCAACTCTATCGGGAGAGACCCAGTACTTC. It translates to CASSMGQPTLSGETQYF.

This chain links TRBV19 with TRBJ1-3; D is unclear. Germline loops: CDR1 LNHDA, CDR2 SQIVND (reference sequence). V lost 2 bases, J lost 10 bases, and 6 bases lay in between. The CDR3 has 11 amino acids. CDR3 amino acids: CASSISRTIYF. The CDR3 region has the DNA TGTGCCAGTAGTATATCCAGGACCATATATTTT.

The chain joins TRBV19 to TRBJ1-6, with a tentative D call TRBD1 (5 bases). Between the trimmed V and J ends, which lost 5 bases and 0 bases, there was a span of 14 bases. Germline V lookup: CDR1 LNHDA, CDR2 SQIVND (reference sequence). The CDR3 covers 17 residues. This chain's CDR3 is CASSFSPGSSYNSPLHF. CDR3 in DNA: TGTGCCAGTAGTTTCTCCCCAGGGAGCTCCTATAATTCACCCCTCCACTTT.

The chain couples TRBV5-6 to TRBJ1-4; perhaps TRBD1 as D (5 bases). V was trimmed by 0 bases and J by 3 bases, leaving 9 bases between them. CDR3 length equals 15 residues. Germline V lookup: CDR1 SGHDT, CDR2 YYEEEE. The CDR3: CASSLVGRANEKLFF. DNA of the CDR3: TGTGCCAGCAGCTTGGTTGGCAGGGCTAATGAAAAACTGTTTTTT. Supplemented by reference TRBV5-6 and TRBJ1-4, the full variable domain reads DAGVTQSPTHLIKTRGQQVTLRCSPKSGHDTVSWYQQALGQGPQFIFQYYEEEERQRGNFPDRFSGHQFPNYSSELNVNALLLGDSALYLCASSLVGRANEKLFFGSGTQLSVL.

This rearrangement joins TRBV5-1 to TRBJ2-2; TRBD2 matches at 8 bases. Looked up from germline, CDR1 is SGHRS and CDR2 is YFSETQ. Trimming at V came to 3 bases and at J to 3 bases, leaving 10 bases not matched to a gene. The CDR3 length is 17 residues. The CDR3 region has the DNA TGCGCCAGCAGCTCCCAACCGGGACTAGGTGACACCGGGGAGCTGTTTTTT. Protein sequence: CASSSQPGLGDTGELFF.

The chain links TRBV7-2 to TRBJ2-7; TRBD2 matches 10 bases. V was clipped by 1 base and J by 2 bases; unmatched bases: 5. The CDR3 totals 16 residues. Germline CDR1 is SGHTA and CDR2 is FQGNSA. CDR3: CASSLVGGTSAYEQYF. The CDR3 nucleotides are TGTGCCAGCAGCTTAGTGGGCGGGACTAGCGCCTACGAGCAGTACTTC.

The V and J genes are TRBV7-9 and TRBJ1-1; D may be TRBD1 (5 bases). The length of the CDR3 is 13 residues. CDR1 and CDR2 from the germline V gene are SEHNR and FQNEAQ (reference sequence). V lost 5 bases and J 10 bases, leaving 17 bases between the germline ends. This CDR3 reads CASSPPGGEVAFF. The CDR3 DNA sequence: TGTGCCAGCAGCCCCCCTGGGGGGGAGGTAGCTTTCTTT.

The V and J genes are TRBV20-1 and TRBJ2-7; tentatively, D is TRBD1 (5 bases). The germline CDR1 and CDR2 sequences are DFQATT and SNEGSKA (reference sequence). V was pared by 3 bases and J by 2 bases, with 11 bases between. CDR3 length: 13 amino acids. CDR3 in DNA: TGCAGTGCTAGTGGTGCAGGGCCCTACGAGCAGTACTTC. Amino acids: CSASGAGPYEQYF.

The V gene is TRBV5-6, the J gene TRBJ1-3, with 10 nucleotides matching TRBD1. The CDR3 extends over 18 amino acids. Looked up from germline, CDR1 is SGHDT and CDR2 is YYEEEE. Trimming took 1 base from V and 0 from J; bases not matched to a gene: 7. CDR3: CASSLWDRGRFSGNTIYF. CDR3 in DNA: TGTGCCAGCAGCTTGTGGGACAGGGGACGATTCTCTGGAAACACCATATATTTT.

The V and J genes are TRBV6-2 or TRBV6-3 and TRBJ2-3; 9 bases fit TRBD2. V lost 0 bases to trimming and J lost 0 bases; unmatched junction nucleotides: 1. Germline V gives CDR1 MNHEY, CDR2 SVGEGT. The CDR3 totals 16 residues. This CDR3 reads CASSYSGTSSTDTQYF. CDR3 bases: TGTGCCAGCAGTTACTCGGGGACTAGCAGCACAGATACGCAGTATTTT.

V is TRBV2 and J is TRBJ2-1, with D unresolved. Trimming shortened V by 5 bases and J by 0 bases, and 11 bases separated the two germline ends. CDR3 length: 15 amino acids. Germline V gene data show CDR1 as SNHLY and CDR2 as FYNNEI. CDR3 residues: CASSPTLSSYNEQFF. The CDR3 coding sequence is TGTGCCAGCAGTCCAACTTTGAGCTCCTACAATGAGCAGTTCTTC.

This clone was seen only once. V usage is TRBV20-1 and J usage is TRBJ2-7; D is ambiguous. CDR1 DFQATT and CDR2 SNEGSKA come from the germline V gene (reference sequence). V lost 4 bases and J lost 5, with 9 bases in between. The CDR3 totals 11 residues. The CDR3 DNA follows: TGCAGTGCTACCAGGTCGAACGAGCAGTACTTC. It specifies CSATRSNEQYF.

The chain employs TRBV10-3 and TRBJ2-7; unclear D gene. Trimming took 0 bases from V and 1 from J, leaving 1 base between them. Germline V lookup: CDR1 ENHRY, CDR2 SYGVKD. The CDR3 has 12 residues. The CDR3 nucleotides are TGTGCCATCAGTGAGTCTTCCTACGAGCAGTACTTC. It encodes CAISESSYEQYF.

V and J are TRBV19 and TRBJ1-5; 7 bases map to TRBD1. After removal of 4 bases from V and 2 bases from J, the junction contained 5 bases not matched to a gene. CDR1 LNHDA and CDR2 SQIVND come from the germline V gene (reference sequence). The CDR3 is 15 amino acids. The CDR3 DNA reads TGTGCCAGTAGTAGCCGGGACAGTCGCAATCAGCCCCAGCATTTT. It translates to CASSSRDSRNQPQHF.